These T cell receptor beta chains were read from a single sample in a study of Ad26.COV2.S vaccination and SARS-CoV-2 variants. Sequencing was performed with immunoSEQ multiplex PCR; in TCRdb, only in-frame clones are kept and a portion is missing. This repertoire shows about 350,000 clones, 70% to 90% found once; its top ten account for about 3.3%. The material sequenced was peripheral blood, taken in a trial of Ad26.COV2.S vaccine versus placebo. These receptors were collected from a person aged 18-60 years who received the Ad26.COV2.S COVID-19 vaccine or a placebo. The CDR3 runs from the conserved cysteine through the conserved F or W. Fields, in order: clone size, V gene, J gene, D gene, CDR3 protein, CDR3 DNA. A D gene is named only where the DNA matches it firmly. A clone size is listed for some rows: how often the clone was seen (once, few, many), or a class if it is expanded.

NA	TRBV28	TRBJ1-2	TRBD1	CASTARDRGFYGYTF	TGTGCCAGCACCGCCCGGGACAGAGGATTCTATGGCTACACCTTC
NA	TRBV2	TRBJ1-1	NA	CASRGHWDTEAFF	TGTGCCAGCAGGGGACATTGGGACACTGAAGCTTTCTTT
NA	TRBV6-5	TRBJ2-1	TRBD2	CASLGGLASHEQFF	TGTGCCTCCTTGGGGGGACTAGCTAGCCATGAGCAGTTCTTC
NA	TRBV7-9	TRBJ1-6	TRBD1	CASSPGTGWNSPLHF	TGTGCCAGCAGCCCAGGGACAGGGTGGAATTCACCCCTCCACTTT
NA	TRBV30	TRBJ2-5	TRBD1	CAWSLQGETQYF	TGTGCCTGGAGTTTACAGGGGGAGACCCAGTACTTC
once	TRBV7-8	TRBJ2-7	NA	CASGKRASYEQYF	TGTGCCAGCGGAAAGCGGGCCTCCTACGAGCAGTACTTC
NA	TRBV6-2/TRBV6-3	TRBJ1-6	NA	CASSYSQTYNSPLHF	TGTGCCAGCAGTTACTCGCAGACTTATAATTCACCCCTCCACTTT
NA	TRBV21-1	TRBJ1-4	NA	CASSKAQSDRGNEKLFF	TGTGCCAGCAGCAAAGCCCAAAGCGACAGGGGGAATGAAAAACTGTTTTTT
NA	TRBV7-2	TRBJ1-1	TRBD1	CASSQSGTGTEAFF	TGTGCCAGCAGCCAGTCCGGGACAGGGACTGAAGCTTTCTTT
NA	TRBV30	TRBJ1-6	NA	CAWSDAPEWGTNSPLHF	TGTGCCTGGAGTGACGCCCCAGAGTGGGGTACGAATTCACCCCTCCACTTT
NA	TRBV5-5	TRBJ1-4	NA	CASSLPGSGEKLFF	TGTGCCAGCAGCTTGCCAGGATCGGGTGAAAAACTGTTTTTT
NA	TRBV7-9	TRBJ2-7	NA	CASTQGSTYEQYF	TGTGCCAGTACGCAGGGGTCAACCTACGAGCAGTACTTC
NA	TRBV19	TRBJ2-7	TRBD1	CASSRQGASEQYF	TGTGCCAGTAGTAGACAGGGGGCGAGCGAGCAGTACTTC
NA	TRBV7-9	TRBJ2-5	NA	CASSLEGVQETQYF	TGTGCCAGCAGCCTGGAAGGAGTACAAGAGACCCAGTACTTC
NA	TRBV28	TRBJ2-7	NA	CASSLWAGEYEQYF	TGTGCCAGCAGTTTATGGGCAGGGGAGTACGAGCAGTACTTC
NA	TRBV5-4	TRBJ2-3	TRBD2	CASSPGLAGGLADTQYF	TGTGCCAGCAGCCCGGGACTAGCGGGGGGGTTGGCAGATACGCAGTATTTT
NA	TRBV3-1/TRBV3-2	TRBJ1-2	NA	CASSQGQYGYTF	TGTGCCAGCAGCCAAGGGCAGTATGGCTACACCTTC
NA	TRBV10-3	TRBJ2-4	NA	CAISTGWDIQYF	TGTGCCATCAGTACAGGGTGGGACATTCAGTACTTC
NA	TRBV6-5	TRBJ2-2	NA	CASSYKTQGSGELFF	TGTGCCAGCAGTTACAAAACACAGGGCTCCGGGGAGCTGTTTTTT
NA	TRBV6-2/TRBV6-3	TRBJ2-3	NA	CASSYVGALTDTQYF	TGTGCCAGCAGTTACGTTGGGGCCCTCACAGATACGCAGTATTTT
NA	TRBV5-1	TRBJ2-3	NA	CASSAGLSDTDTQYF	TGCGCCAGCAGCGCTGGACTATCCGACACAGATACGCAGTATTTT
NA	TRBV5-1	TRBJ2-2	NA	CASSLGQTNTGELFF	TGCGCCAGCAGCTTGGGGCAGACGAACACCGGGGAGCTGTTTTTT
few	TRBV5-4	TRBJ2-7	NA	CASSLFGGGANEQYF	TGTGCCAGCAGCTTGTTTGGTGGGGGGGCTAACGAGCAGTACTTC
NA	TRBV25-1	TRBJ2-5	NA	CASGASQETQYF	TGTGCCAGTGGAGCATCCCAAGAGACCCAGTACTTC
once	TRBV4-3	TRBJ2-1	TRBD2	CASSQEPVTSGSSFEQFF	TGCGCCAGCAGCCAAGAGCCGGTGACTAGCGGGAGTTCTTTTGAGCAGTTCTTC
NA	TRBV5-5	TRBJ2-1	NA	CASSLALAPSGYNEQFF	TGTGCCAGCAGCTTGGCCCTGGCGCCCTCGGGATACAATGAGCAGTTCTTC
once	TRBV25-1	TRBJ2-1	TRBD2	CASSVGLAANNEQFF	TGTGCCAGCAGTGTCGGACTAGCGGCTAACAATGAGCAGTTCTTC
NA	TRBV15	TRBJ2-7	NA	CATSNRDQTYEQYF	TGTGCCACCAGCAACCGGGACCAGACCTACGAGCAGTACTTC
NA	TRBV19	TRBJ1-2	NA	CASSNGDTYYGYTF	TGTGCCAGTAGTAACGGGGACACTTACTATGGCTACACCTTC
NA	TRBV7-2	TRBJ2-7	NA	CASSPSVAQTYEQYF	TGTGCCAGCAGCCCGAGCGTAGCCCAGACCTACGAGCAGTACTTC
NA	TRBV18	TRBJ1-2	NA	CASSPPGSNNYGYTF	TGTGCCAGCTCACCACCGGGCAGTAACAACTATGGCTACACCTTC
NA	TRBV12-5	TRBJ2-1	TRBD1	CASTHRVQGARNEQFF	TGTGCTAGTACCCACCGAGTCCAGGGGGCCCGTAATGAGCAGTTCTTC
NA	TRBV5-4	TRBJ1-4	TRBD1	CASSRTGGPEKLFF	TGTGCCAGCAGTCGGACAGGGGGCCCTGAAAAACTGTTTTTT
NA	TRBV21-1	TRBJ2-7	NA	CASLRGGIYEQYF	TGTGCCAGCCTTCGAGGGGGCATCTACGAGCAGTACTTC
NA	TRBV9	TRBJ2-5	NA	CASSGLKGDKETQYF	TGTGCCAGCAGCGGACTTAAGGGGGACAAAGAGACCCAGTACTTC
once	TRBV27	TRBJ2-7	NA	CASSLEGGAATGQYF	TGTGCCAGCAGTTTAGAAGGGGGAGCCGCTACGGGGCAGTACTTC
NA	TRBV19	TRBJ1-2	NA	CASSRTGQHYGYTF	TGTGCCAGTAGTAGGACGGGACAACACTATGGCTACACCTTC
NA	TRBV9	TRBJ2-1	NA	CASSVSDFSPYNEQFF	TGTGCCAGCAGCGTATCGGATTTTTCCCCCTACAATGAGCAGTTCTTC
once	TRBV7-8	TRBJ2-1	TRBD1	CASSKRGQSYNEQFF	TGTGCCAGCAGCAAACGGGGACAGAGTTACAATGAGCAGTTCTTC
few	TRBV4-3	TRBJ1-1	TRBD1	CASSHKAGGMNTEAFF	TGCGCCAGCAGCCATAAGGCAGGGGGTATGAACACTGAAGCTTTCTTT
NA	TRBV7-9	TRBJ2-1	TRBD2	CASSFKGLAEIYNEQFF	TGTGCCAGCAGCTTCAAGGGACTAGCGGAAATCTACAATGAGCAGTTCTTC
NA	TRBV10-2	TRBJ2-5	TRBD2	CASNPSGLVETQYF	TGCGCCAGCAATCCTAGCGGGTTAGTAGAGACCCAGTACTTC
NA	TRBV5-1	TRBJ2-1	TRBD2	CASSRDSSGSPNEQFF	TGCGCCAGCAGCCGGGATTCTAGCGGGAGTCCCAATGAGCAGTTCTTC
NA	TRBV2	TRBJ2-7	NA	CATTREAYEQYF	TGTGCCACTACGAGGGAGGCCTACGAGCAGTACTTC
NA	TRBV7-6	TRBJ2-2	NA	CASSLIPGRGRGELFF	TGTGCCAGCAGTCTAATCCCGGGGAGGGGGCGCGGGGAGCTGTTTTTT
NA	TRBV6-5	TRBJ1-1	TRBD1	CASSWSGGGNTEAFF	TGTGCCAGCAGCTGGTCAGGGGGCGGCAACACTGAAGCTTTCTTT
NA	TRBV4-1	TRBJ2-1	TRBD1	CASSQLRTGSSYNEQFF	TGCGCCAGCAGCCAACTCAGGACAGGAAGCTCCTACAATGAGCAGTTCTTC
once	TRBV15	TRBJ2-5	TRBD2	CATSRVAAGQETQYF	TGTGCCACCAGCAGAGTGGCAGCGGGGCAAGAGACCCAGTACTTC
NA	TRBV29-1	TRBJ2-7	TRBD2	CSVIGTSGYEQYF	TGCAGCGTCATCGGGACTAGCGGTTACGAGCAGTACTTC
NA	TRBV6-6	TRBJ2-1	NA	CASNRDPRPDEQFF	TGTGCCAGCAACCGGGACCCGCGACCAGATGAGCAGTTCTTC
NA	TRBV10-2	TRBJ2-7	TRBD2	CASTLPSGGYEQYF	TGCGCCAGCACCCTTCCTAGCGGAGGGTACGAGCAGTACTTC
NA	TRBV10-2	TRBJ2-3	NA	CASSGRSGVSTDTQYF	TGCGCCAGCAGTGGCCGGTCAGGGGTCAGCACAGATACGCAGTATTTT
NA	TRBV2	TRBJ1-6	NA	CASSDLGTQNSPLHF	TGTGCCAGCAGTGATTTGGGAACTCAGAATTCACCCCTCCACTTT
NA	TRBV7-2	TRBJ2-5	TRBD2	CASSLGLAGVETQYF	TGTGCCAGCAGCTTAGGACTAGCGGGAGTGGAGACCCAGTACTTC
NA	TRBV19	TRBJ2-1	TRBD2	CASSIGAGLYNEQFF	TGTGCCAGTAGTATAGGAGCGGGGCTATACAATGAGCAGTTCTTC